The 15 T cell receptor beta chains below all came from one sample that was sequenced in a study of Tregs in tolerant kidney transplant recipients. Repertoires were generated with immunoSEQ multiplex PCR, while TCRdb's copy carries only in-frame clones and drops some. The table lists tens of thousands of clones, more than 95% of them singletons, with 0.3% to 0.4% in the top ten. The material was Tregs from blood, obtained before the transplant. The receptor set was obtained from a human donor who received a combined kidney and bone marrow transplant.

The CDR3 is CASSDTRNTEAFF. Written as DNA, the CDR3 is TGTGCCAGCAGTGATACCAGAAACACTGAAGCTTTCTTT. The V gene is TRBV2, the J gene TRBJ1-1; D remains unclear. The CDR3 covers 13 residues. V lost 3 bases, J lost 2 bases, and 7 bases lay in between. Germline assignment: CDR1 SNHLY and CDR2 FYNNEI.

This chain uses TRBV6-6 with TRBJ1-2; D remains ambiguous. The CDR3 runs 15 residues. From germline, CDR1 is MNHNY and CDR2 SVGAGI (reference sequence). V lost 0 bases and J 6 bases, leaving 14 bases between the germline ends. CDR3 sequence (DNA): TGTGCCAGCAGTTACTCTGTGGGGAGCCTCCATGGCTACACCTTC. This gives the protein CASSYSVGSLHGYTF.

The chain carries TRBV5-5 and TRBJ2-2, with 8 positions matching TRBD1. The trim removed 4 bases at V and 3 bases at J, leaving 11 bases unmatched. This CDR3 comprises 17 residues. Looked up from germline, CDR1 is SGHKS and CDR2 is YYEKEE (reference sequence). The CDR3 is CASSDEDRVKYTGELFF. The CDR3 nucleotides read TGTGCCAGCAGCGATGAGGACAGGGTTAAGTACACCGGGGAGCTGTTTTTT.

The chain combines TRBV9 with TRBJ2-6; 7 bases are shared with TRBD1. V gave up 0 bases and J gave up 2 bases; unmatched junction bases: 5. Germline V gene lookup returns CDR1 SGDLS and CDR2 YYNGEE. This CDR3 is 17 amino acids long. The CDR3 region has the DNA TGTGCCAGCAGCGTAGCCCCTGGGACAGCTGGGGCCAACGTCCTGACTTTC. Protein sequence: CASSVAPGTAGANVLTF.

J is TRBJ1-6 and V is TRBV5-6; D remains unclear. CDR3 length: 13 residues. V was clipped by 4 bases and J by 9 bases, with 11 bases between them. Germline V gives CDR1 SGHDT, CDR2 YYEEEE. As DNA, the CDR3 is TGTGCCAGCAGCGCTTTTCCGGGTTCACCCCTCCACTTT. It yields the protein CASSAFPGSPLHF. Combining the CDR3 with reference TRBV5-6 and TRBJ1-6 gives the whole variable domain DAGVTQSPTHLIKTRGQQVTLRCSPKSGHDTVSWYQQALGQGPQFIFQYYEEEERQRGNFPDRFSGHQFPNYSSELNVNALLLGDSALYLCASSAFPGSPLHFGNGTRLTVT.

The chain uses TRBV2 and TRBJ1-1; D possibly corresponds to TRBD1 (6 bases). Trimming stripped 9 bases from V and 10 bases from J, with 15 bases between. Germline CDR1 SNHLY, CDR2 FYNNEI. There are 11 residues in the CDR3. The CDR3 spells CARGGDLRAFF. The DNA of the CDR3 is TGTGCCAGAGGGGGGGATTTAAGAGCTTTCTTT. Full variable domain (missing parts from reference TRBV2 and TRBJ1-1): EPEVTQTPSHQVTQMGQEVILRCVPISNHLYFYWYRQILGQKVEFLVSFYNNEISEKSEIFDDQFSVERPDGSNFTLKIRSTKLEDSAMYFCARGGDLRAFFGQGTRLTVV.

V and J are TRBV29-1 and TRBJ2-2, with TRBD1 matching over 7 bases. The CDR3 totals 13 residues. From germline, CDR1 is SQVTM and CDR2 ANQGSEA. The J segment lost 6 bases and the V segment lost 4 bases, leaving 5 bases of the junction unmatched. As DNA, the CDR3 is TGCAGCGTTGGTAGGGGGCTTGCCGGGGAGCTGTTTTTT. Protein: CSVGRGLAGELFF.

The rearrangement uses TRBV27 and TRBJ1-2, with 9 bases that match TRBD1. Germline trimming cut 3 bases from V and 8 bases from J; bases unmatched to any gene: 7. The CDR3 covers 14 residues. Germline-derived CDR1 and CDR2 are MNHEY and SMNVEV (reference sequence). CDR3: CASSLGQGIFGYTF. In DNA, the CDR3 is TGTGCCAGCAGTTTGGGACAGGGAATATTCGGCTACACCTTC.

The chain links TRBV7-8 to TRBJ2-5; TRBD1 matches at 10 bases. Unmatched junction bases numbered 9, after V lost 4 bases and J lost 10 bases. This CDR3 is built from 14 residues. CDR1 SGHVS and CDR2 FQNEAQ come from the germline V gene. DNA of the CDR3: TGTGCCAGCAGCTCTCTGGACAGGGGGGGAATCCAGTACTTC. Protein sequence: CASSSLDRGGIQYF.

This clone was seen once. CDR3 region: CASSNRGRGTRNQPQHF. The CDR3 nucleotides read TGTGCCAGTAGCAACAGGGGGCGCGGAACGCGCAATCAGCCCCAGCATTTT. This chain connects TRBV19 to TRBJ1-5, with TRBD1 matching 9 bases. V dropped 6 bases and J dropped 2; count of bases not matched to a gene: 11. Germline assignment: CDR1 LNHDA and CDR2 SQIVND (reference sequence). There are 17 residues in the CDR3.

The J gene is TRBJ2-3, the V gene TRBV21-1; the table's TRBD1 call for D was not verified on the DNA. TRBV21-1 is reported as a pseudogene. This CDR3 region has 17 residues. The chain's CDR3 is CASSKARGQEAQDTQYF. The CDR3 DNA reads as TGTGCCAGCAGCAAAGCTAGGGGACAGGAGGCACAGGATACGCAGTATTTT.

The chain recombines TRBV7-2 with TRBJ2-3, with D perhaps TRBD2 (6 bases). From germline, CDR1 is SGHTA and CDR2 FQGNSA. Trimming took 5 bases from V and 1 from J, leaving 10 bases between them. This CDR3 has 14 amino acids. The CDR3 DNA is TGTGCCAGCAGCCGGGACTGGGGCACAGATACGCAGTATTTT. This translates into CASSRDWGTDTQYF.

V usage is TRBV5-1 and J usage is TRBJ1-3; the match to TRBD1 covers 7 bases. The junction had 8 bases not matched to a gene; V was cut back by 5 bases and J by 0 bases. CDR3 length equals 16 residues. The V gene's germline CDR1 is SGHRS and CDR2 YFSETQ. CDR3 bases: TGCGCCAGCAGTCGGATGGGACAGCGCTCTGGAAACACCATATATTTT. It encodes CASSRMGQRSGNTIYF.

V is TRBV7-8 and J is TRBJ1-2; possible D gene TRBD1, 5 bases. Germline CDR1 and CDR2: SGHVS and FQNEAQ. V was cut by 4 bases and J by 8 bases, with 14 bases left in between. This CDR3 is 13 amino acids long. Here the CDR3 reads CASSWSRVWGYTF. CDR3 DNA sequence: TGTGCCAGCAGCTGGAGCAGGGTTTGGGGCTACACCTTC.

V and J are TRBV11-2 and TRBJ2-3, with D uncertain. The CDR3 runs 12 residues. V was shortened by 3 bases and J by 2 bases, with 3 bases between the two germline ends. CDR1 and CDR2 from the germline V gene are SGHAT and FQNNGV. The CDR3 DNA reads TGTGCCAGCAGCTTCTCCACAGATACGCAGTATTTT. The encoded protein is CASSFSTDTQYF.